The rows below give T cell receptor beta chains drawn from one sample of a study of a mutant IDH1 vaccine in newly diagnosed glioma. Their antigen targets remain unknown. Assay used: immunoSEQ multiplex PCR; TCRdb lists only in-frame clones, some missing. The data show roughly 60,000 clones, with roughly 76% seen just once and approximately 5% held by the top ten. The sequencing here drew on PBMCs, taken from a glioma patient whose treatment included an IDH1 peptide vaccine. Receptors originate from a man in his forties with glioma. Each CDR3 is given with its conserved first and last residue. The order of the fields is clone size, J gene, D gene, V gene, CDR3 DNA, CDR3 protein. D genes are given only for firm matches. The size entry is marked missing in some rows and otherwise reads once, few, many or a size class.

-	TRBJ2-3	-	TRBV7-8	TGTGCCAGCAGCCGACAGGGAGGAGATACGCAGTATTTT	CASSRQGGDTQYF
few	TRBJ1-5	-	TRBV28	TGTGCCAGCAGCGAGGACCGCCAGCCCCAGCATTTT	CASSEDRQPQHF
-	TRBJ2-7	-	TRBV12-5	TGTGCTAGTGGTTTGGAGAGGTACGAGCAGTACTTC	CASGLERYEQYF
-	TRBJ2-3	-	TRBV11-2	TGTGCCAGCAGCTTAGACACAGATACGCAGTATTTT	CASSLDTDTQYF
-	TRBJ2-2	TRBD1	TRBV7-7	TGTGCTAGCAGCTTAGGACAGGGGGCGATGGGCACCGGGGAGCTGTTTTTT	CASSLGQGAMGTGELFF
-	TRBJ2-7	-	TRBV6-5	TGTGCCAGCATAATGGGGGCCGGTAGCTACGAGCAGTACTTC	CASIMGAGSYEQYF
-	TRBJ2-7	-	TRBV6-1	TGTGCCAGCTGCCGTTGGACCTACGAGCAGTACTTC	CASCRWTYEQYF
few	TRBJ1-5	TRBD1	TRBV15	TGTGCCACCAGCAGAGGAGGACAGGGACGAGGTCAGCCCCAGCATTTT	CATSRGGQGRGQPQHF
few	TRBJ1-5	-	TRBV27	TGTGCCAGCAGTTTATGGGGGGCGCCGGGTCAGCCCCAGCATTTT	CASSLWGAPGQPQHF
-	TRBJ2-3	TRBD2	TRBV12-5	TGTGCTAGTGGTTTGGAGTCTAGCGGATCCACAGATACGCAGTATTTT	CASGLESSGSTDTQYF
few	TRBJ1-2	TRBD1	TRBV6-5	TGTGCCAGCAGCTCCGACAGGGTCCGAAGCGGCTACACCTTC	CASSSDRVRSGYTF
-	TRBJ2-3	-	TRBV4-2	TGTGCCAGCAGCCCGGATAGCGCTCGAGGCCAGGGTTGGACAGATACGCAGTATTTT	CASSPDSARGQGWTDTQYF
-	TRBJ2-7	TRBD1	TRBV6-1	TGTGCCAGCAAGAGGGGGCTAAATACCTACGAGCAGTACTTC	CASKRGLNTYEQYF
-	TRBJ1-1	-	TRBV7-9	TGTGCCAGCAGCTCCCCCCGGGACAAGGCCACTGAAGCTTTCTTT	CASSSPRDKATEAFF
-	TRBJ2-7	-	TRBV25-1	TGTGCCAGCAGTGATCGTTGGTCCCGCGAGCAGTACTTC	CASSDRWSREQYF
-	TRBJ1-6	TRBD1	TRBV5-1	TGCGCCAGCAGCTTGAAGACAGGGAGCAATTCACCCCTCCACTTT	CASSLKTGSNSPLHF
once	TRBJ1-1	TRBD1	TRBV4-3	TGCGCCAGCAGCCGGGGACAGGGCTTGAACACTGAAGCTTTCTTT	CASSRGQGLNTEAFF
-	TRBJ2-3	-	TRBV4-3	TGCGCCAGCAGCCACGGACAGTCAGATACGCAGTATTTT	CASSHGQSDTQYF
-	TRBJ2-3	-	TRBV11-1	TGTGCCAGCAGCGGGGACCTCGGACCAGATACGCAGTATTTT	CASSGDLGPDTQYF
-	TRBJ2-7	TRBD1	TRBV5-1	TGCGCCAGCAGCTTGGCCCGGACAGGGGTGATCGAGCAGTACTTC	CASSLARTGVIEQYF
few	TRBJ1-2	-	TRBV27	TGTGCCAGCAGTTCTTTATGGGCGAACTATGGCTACACCTTC	CASSSLWANYGYTF
-	TRBJ2-7	TRBD2	TRBV2	TGTGCCGGGAGGACTAGCGGCGCCTACGAGCAGTACTTC	CAGRTSGAYEQYF
-	TRBJ2-1	-	TRBV30	TGTGCCTGGAGTGTGAGAGAAAATGAGCAGTTCTTC	CAWSVRENEQFF
-	TRBJ2-7	-	TRBV7-4	TGTGCCAGAGATTACAGAAGCCCTTTTTACGAGCAGTACTTC	CARDYRSPFYEQYF
once	TRBJ2-5	TRBD1	TRBV5-6	TGTGCCAGCAGCGAGGACAGGGGAGAGACCCAGTACTTC	CASSEDRGETQYF
-	TRBJ2-7	-	TRBV30	TGTGCCTGGAGTGTTACCGGGGGAGCGTTCGAGCAGTACTTC	CAWSVTGGAFEQYF
-	TRBJ1-2	-	TRBV18	TGTGCCAGCTCACCCTCCTATGGCTACACCTTC	CASSPSYGYTF
-	TRBJ2-7	TRBD1	TRBV13	TGTGCCAGCAGCTTAGGACCGGGACAGGGACACTACGAGCAGTACTTC	CASSLGPGQGHYEQYF
-	TRBJ1-1	-	TRBV11-2	TGTGCCAGCAGCTCGAGACCGCGGGACACTGAAGCTTTCTTT	CASSSRPRDTEAFF
-	TRBJ2-5	-	TRBV6-4	TGTGCCAGCAGTGCCAGTGGGGGGGCTCAAGAGACCCAGTACTTC	CASSASGGAQETQYF
-	TRBJ2-3	TRBD2	TRBV11-3	TGTGCCAGCAGCTTGCGTAGCGGGGGGGCCACAGATACGCAGTATTTT	CASSLRSGGATDTQYF
once	TRBJ1-1	-	TRBV7-8	TGTGCCAGCAGCTTGGGGAGGACTGAAGCTTTCTTT	CASSLGRTEAFF
once	TRBJ2-2	-	TRBV7-3	TGTGCCAGCAGCTTAACTAGCGAAGGGGCCGGGGAGCTGTTTTTT	CASSLTSEGAGELFF
-	TRBJ1-4	-	TRBV9	TGTGCCAACCCCTCAGGGGCCTTGCCGGCAACTAATGAAAAACTGTTTTTT	CANPSGALPATNEKLFF
-	TRBJ2-7	-	TRBV5-4	TGTGCCAGCAGCTTGTCTCCGCCGTCCTACGAGCAGTACTTC	CASSLSPPSYEQYF
-	TRBJ2-3	-	TRBV18	TGTGCCAGCTCACCACCGTCTGTTGGGGCAGATACGCAGTATTTT	CASSPPSVGADTQYF
once	TRBJ2-2	TRBD2	TRBV4-2	TGTGCCAGCAGCCTCCGGACTAGCGGGGGGGACGCGAACACCGGGGAGCTGTTTTTT	CASSLRTSGGDANTGELFF
-	TRBJ1-4	-	TRBV7-9	TGTGCCAGCAGCTTCGCCAGGGTAGACAAACTGTTTTTT	CASSFARVDKLFF
-	TRBJ2-3	-	TRBV7-9	TGTGCCAGCAGCTTTAGCACAGATACGCAGTATTTT	CASSFSTDTQYF
-	TRBJ2-1	TRBD2	TRBV19	TGTGCCAGTAGTGGGGGACTAGCGGGAGGGACCTGGTTCTTC	CASSGGLAGGTWFF
-	TRBJ2-3	-	TRBV5-1	TGCGCCAGCAGCTTTTCCCAGGGCACAGATACGCAGTATTTT	CASSFSQGTDTQYF
once	TRBJ2-7	-	TRBV28	TGTGCCAGCAGTTTCTCCCGGATAAGTGGAGAGCAGTACTTC	CASSFSRISGEQYF
-	TRBJ2-1	TRBD2	TRBV6-1	TGTGCCAGCAGTGGCCGGACTAGCGGGAACTACAATGAGCAGTTCTTC	CASSGRTSGNYNEQFF
-	TRBJ2-1	TRBD2	TRBV19	TGTGCCAGCACAAGCGGGGGGCGCTACAATGAGCAGTTCTTC	CASTSGGRYNEQFF
-	TRBJ2-7	TRBD2	TRBV4-2	TGTGCCAGCAGCTCCGATCCGACTAGCAGCCACGAGCAGTACTTC	CASSSDPTSSHEQYF
-	TRBJ2-2	-	TRBV6-5	TGTGCCAGCAGCTCCCAGGGAGGTCACGGGGAGCTGTTTTTT	CASSSQGGHGELFF
-	TRBJ1-4	-	TRBV2	TGTGCCAGCAGTGAAGAGGGCTCCCGGGGTGAAAAACTGTTTTTT	CASSEEGSRGEKLFF
-	TRBJ1-3	-	TRBV25-1	TGTGCCAGCAGTGAATCTGTCAGCCCTGGAAACACCATATATTTT	CASSESVSPGNTIYF
-	TRBJ1-5	-	TRBV21-1	TGTGCCAGCAGCGGACAGGGGGCGCACGAATCTAATCAGCCCCAGCATTTT	CASSGQGAHESNQPQHF
-	TRBJ2-1	TRBD1	TRBV19	TGTGCCAGTAGTCCAGACAGGGGTTCCTACAATGAGCAGTTCTTC	CASSPDRGSYNEQFF
-	TRBJ2-1	TRBD2	TRBV5-1	TGCGCCAGCAGCTCGCCAGGGAGGGATTACAATGAGCAGTTCTTC	CASSSPGRDYNEQFF
-	TRBJ2-7	-	TRBV7-6	TGTGCCAGCAGCTTAGCGCCCGCACAGTCCTACGAGCAGTACTTC	CASSLAPAQSYEQYF
-	TRBJ2-5	-	TRBV6-1	TGTGCCAGCAGTGAACTATCTAGCTTCCAAGAGACCCAGTACTTC	CASSELSSFQETQYF
-	TRBJ2-2	-	TRBV29-1	TGCAGCGTTGGGGATTACACCGGGGAGCTGTTTTTT	CSVGDYTGELFF
-	TRBJ2-3	TRBD2	TRBV7-3	TGTGCCAGCAGCTTAAAGGGACTAGCGGGAGGCTTACCTAGCACAGATACGCAGTATTTT	CASSLKGLAGGLPSTDTQYF
-	TRBJ2-5	TRBD1	TRBV6-1	TGTGCCAGCAGCCAGACAGGGGTGGGAGAGACCCAGTACTTC	CASSQTGVGETQYF
-	TRBJ2-2	-	TRBV7-2	TGTGCCAGCAGCTTAGAGGGACTTAACACCGGGGAGCTGTTTTTT	CASSLEGLNTGELFF
-	TRBJ1-6	-	TRBV28	TGTGCCAGCAGTTTCCGGTTACCCCTCCACTTT	CASSFRLPLHF
-	TRBJ2-1	-	TRBV27	TGTGCCAGCAGTTTAAGTGGGCCAACCTACAATGAGCAGTTCTTC	CASSLSGPTYNEQFF